The TCR beta chain described here comes from a study of T-cell memory formation after mild COVID-19. A 5'RACE reaction primed in the constant segment made cDNA libraries of TCR alpha and TCR beta, and these carried sample barcodes and UMIs. TCRdb called the 5' RACE reads again in MiXCR, with one record for every CDR3 protein. The sample lists roughly 310,000 distinct CDR3 sequences, roughly 15% occurring once. The germline CDR1 and CDR2 sequences are MNHEY and SVGAGI. V was trimmed by 6 bases and J by 9 bases, leaving 11 bases between them. The CDR3 runs 11 residues. This TCR was sampled from a man aged 18 to 29 who had mild COVID-19 (a few samples of this study predate the infection). Cell type and time point are not known. Sequencing was done on a sample of PBMCs or a T cell subset sorted from them (not recorded which). This sequence joins TRBV6-5 and TRBJ1-1; D may be TRBD1 (5 bases). The CDR3 loop reads CASSPGTQAFF. The CDR3 nucleotides are TGTGCCAGCAGCCCCGGGACCCAAGCTTTCTTT.